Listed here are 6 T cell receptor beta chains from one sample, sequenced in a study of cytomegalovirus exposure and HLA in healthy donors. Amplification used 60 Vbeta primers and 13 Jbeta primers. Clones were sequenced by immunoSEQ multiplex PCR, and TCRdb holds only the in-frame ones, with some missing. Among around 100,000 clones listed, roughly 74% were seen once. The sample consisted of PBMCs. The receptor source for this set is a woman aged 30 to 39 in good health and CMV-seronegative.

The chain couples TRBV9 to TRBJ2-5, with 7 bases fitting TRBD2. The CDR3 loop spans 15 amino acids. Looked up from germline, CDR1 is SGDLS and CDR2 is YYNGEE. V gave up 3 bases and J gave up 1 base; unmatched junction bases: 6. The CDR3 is CASSEGLKTQETQYF. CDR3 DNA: TGTGCCAGCAGCGAGGGACTAAAGACCCAAGAGACCCAGTACTTC.

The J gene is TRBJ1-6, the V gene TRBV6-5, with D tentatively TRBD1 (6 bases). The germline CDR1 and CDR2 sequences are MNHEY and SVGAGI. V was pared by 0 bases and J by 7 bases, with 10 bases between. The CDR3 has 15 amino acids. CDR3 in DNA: TGTGCCAGCAGTTACTCGACGACAGGCAATTCACCCCTCCACTTT. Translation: CASSYSTTGNSPLHF.

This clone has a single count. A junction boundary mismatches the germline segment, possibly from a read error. CDR3 DNA: TGTGCCAGCAGCCATGAGACTTACACTGAAACTTTCTTT. This encodes CASSHETYTETFF. The chain links TRBV14 to TRBJ1-1, with no clear D. This CDR3 has 13 amino acids. The germline V gene encodes CDR1 SGHDN and CDR2 FVKESK.

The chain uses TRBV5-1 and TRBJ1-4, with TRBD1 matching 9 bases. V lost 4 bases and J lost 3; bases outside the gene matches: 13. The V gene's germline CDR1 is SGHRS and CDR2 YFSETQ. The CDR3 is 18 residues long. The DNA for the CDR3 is TGCGCCAGCAGCGGCGGACAGGGGATACAAGGCTCTAATGAAAAACTGTTTTTT. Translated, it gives CASSGGQGIQGSNEKLFF.

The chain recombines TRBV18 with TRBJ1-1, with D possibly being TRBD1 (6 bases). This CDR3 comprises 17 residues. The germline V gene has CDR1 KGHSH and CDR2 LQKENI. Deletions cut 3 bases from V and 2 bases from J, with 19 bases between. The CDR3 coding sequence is TGTGCCAGCTCACCGAGGGAGTGGACAGACGGAAACACTGAAGCTTTCTTT. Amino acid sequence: CASSPREWTDGNTEAFF.

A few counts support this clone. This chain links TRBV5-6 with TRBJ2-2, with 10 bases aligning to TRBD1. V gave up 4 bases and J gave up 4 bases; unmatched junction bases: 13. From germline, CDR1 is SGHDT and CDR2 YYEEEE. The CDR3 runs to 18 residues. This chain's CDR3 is CASSQGQGIGWVTGELFF. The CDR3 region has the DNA TGTGCCAGCAGCCAGGGACAGGGGATTGGTTGGGTCACCGGGGAGCTGTTTTTT.